A single sample is the source of the 24 T cell receptor beta chains below, sequenced in a study of blood T cells in healthy people across ages. Using a J-beta primer mix together with a sample-barcoded 5' primer, a second PCR was run for roughly 6 to 11 cycles. TCRdb reprocessed the 5' RACE reads with MiXCR, giving one entry per CDR3 protein. Of around 820,000 distinct CDR3 sequences listed, around 25% are singletons. The same data also contributed to another study, on T cells of mothers and their children.

Sequenced material: blood. The origin of the receptors is a boy younger than 18 in good health.

This clonotype was seen only a few times. The V call is TRBV6-5, the J call TRBJ2-7; perhaps TRBD1 as D (6 bases). The DNA matches TRBJ2-5 better at its end, which makes the J call doubtful. This CDR3 spans 17 amino acids. CDR1 and CDR2 from the germline V gene are MNHEY and SVGAGI. The CDR3 is CASSYVSGEQSKETQYF. CDR3 nucleotides: TGTGCCAGCAGTTACGTCTCAGGGGAGCAAAGCAAAGAGACCCAGTACTTC.

J is TRBJ2-5 and V is TRBV4-3, with TRBD1 matching over 9 bases. The tail of the sequence fits TRBJ2-7 better, so the J call may be wrong. This CDR3 has 16 residues. Per the germline V gene, CDR1 is LGHNA and CDR2 is YSLEER. DNA for the CDR3: TGCGCCAGCAGCCAAGATTGGGGGACAGGGAACTACGAGCAGTACTTC. The encoded protein is CASSQDWGTGNYEQYF.

The chain employs TRBV29-1 and TRBJ2-6; D is unclear. The CDR3 loop spans 14 amino acids. The V gene lost 7 bases and the J gene lost 0 bases, with 10 bases spanning the gap. Germline CDR1 reads SQVTM; CDR2 reads ANQGSEA. Here the CDR3 reads CSALTDSGANVLTF. DNA of the CDR3: TGCAGCGCACTGACGGACTCTGGGGCCAACGTCCTGACTTTC.

This clonotype was picked up a small number of times. The chain recombines TRBV4-1 with TRBJ1-1; D is undetermined. This CDR3 region has 13 residues. Germline V gives CDR1 MGHRA, CDR2 YSYEKL. V was clipped by 1 base and J by 7 bases, with 10 bases between them. The CDR3 reads CASSQGSGLEAFF. The CDR3 DNA is TGCGCCAGCAGCCAAGGTTCGGGCCTTGAAGCTTTCTTT.

For this clonotype: A junction end diverges from the germline sequence, so it may reflect a read error. The V and J genes are TRBV7-9 and TRBJ1-2; D remains unclear. The germline CDR1 and CDR2 sequences are SEHNR and FQNEAQ (reference sequence). There are 16 residues in the CDR3. The CDR3 region has the DNA TGCGCCAGCAGCCCGAACCCCCTCCAGGAAAACTATGGCTACACCTTC. The encoded protein is CASSPNPLQENYGYTF.

In its sample, this clonotype was seen a few times. This chain joins TRBV12-3 or TRBV12-4 and TRBJ1-5, with TRBD1 matching over 9 bases. V lost 6 bases, J lost 0 bases, and 9 bases stayed unmatched. The CDR3 has 17 amino acids. CDR3 coding DNA: TGTGCCAGCAGCCCAGGGACAGGGCTAGGTAGCAATCAGCCCCAGCATTTT. It specifies CASSPGTGLGSNQPQHF.

This clonotype was found a few times. The chain uses TRBV20-1 and TRBJ2-7; D perhaps matches TRBD1 (5 bases). From germline, CDR1 is DFQATT and CDR2 SNEGSKA (reference sequence). The V gene lost 6 bases and the J gene lost 3 bases, with 12 bases spanning the gap. This CDR3 is 12 amino acids long. The CDR3 reads CSAMDKSYEQYF. CDR3 nucleotide sequence: TGCAGTGCCATGGACAAGAGCTACGAGCAGTACTTC.

This clonotype showed up just a few times. The CDR3 nucleotides read TGTGCCAGCAGTTTACGCATCGTCTCCTACGAGCAGTACTTC. It is translated as CASSLRIVSYEQYF. The rearrangement joins TRBV28 to TRBJ2-5; D unresolved. The J call is in doubt because the DNA end fits TRBJ2-7 better. The length of the CDR3 is 14 residues. CDR1 and CDR2 (germline): MDHEN, SYDVKM.

The chain joins TRBV28 to TRBJ2-4; D gene ambiguous. There are 13 residues in the CDR3. Germline CDR1 and CDR2: MDHEN and SYDVKM. V shed 3 bases and J shed 6 bases, with 9 bases lying between them. CDR3 sequence reads: CASSFPPGNIQYF. The CDR3 DNA is TGTGCCAGCAGTTTTCCCCCAGGAAACATTCAGTACTTC.

This clonotype was found a few times. The chain recombines TRBV24-1 with TRBJ2-5; D is perhaps TRBD2 (5 bases). The CDR3 has 13 amino acids. V was clipped by 9 bases and J by 4 bases, with 14 bases between them. From germline, CDR1 is KGHDR and CDR2 SFDVKD. CDR3 sequence: CATGRDSGETQYF. CDR3 nucleotides: TGTGCCACCGGCCGGGATTCCGGAGAGACCCAGTACTTC.

The rearrangement links TRBV7-9 to TRBJ2-5; 14 bases are a match to TRBD2. CDR3 size: 17 residues. Per the germline V gene, CDR1 is SEHNR and CDR2 is FQNEAQ (reference sequence). The ends lost 5 bases at V and 4 bases at J; junction bases unmatched: 9. DNA for the CDR3: TGTGCCAGCAGCAACAGGACTAGCGGGGGGCGAGGAGAGACCCAGTACTTC. It codes for CASSNRTSGGRGETQYF. The full variable domain, completed using reference TRBV7-9 and TRBJ2-5, is DTGVSQNPRHKITKRGQNVTFRCDPISEHNRLYWYRQTLGQGPEFLTYFQNEAQLEKSRLLSDRFSAERPKGSFSTLEIQRTEQGDSAMYLCASSNRTSGGRGETQYFGPGTRLLVL.

In its sample, this clonotype was seen a few times. The CDR3 sequence is CASSLRAGWNEQYF. As DNA, the CDR3 is TGTGCCAGCAGTTTAAGGGCGGGATGGAACGAGCAGTACTTC. V is TRBV28 and J is TRBJ2-1, with D maybe TRBD2 (6 bases). With the DNA end fitting TRBJ2-7 better, the J assignment may be wrong. The CDR3 spans 14 residues. The V gene's germline CDR1 is MDHEN and CDR2 SYDVKM.

This clonotype turned up a few times. The V call is TRBV10-3, the J call TRBJ2-7; 7 bases are shared with TRBD2. The CDR3 sequence is 14 residues long. Per germline, CDR1 ENHRY and CDR2 SYGVKD. The junction had 9 bases not matched to a gene; V was cut back by 4 bases and J by 6 bases. CDR3 amino acids: CAISGTSSQFEQYF. The CDR3 bases are TGTGCCATCAGTGGGACTAGTTCTCAATTCGAGCAGTACTTC.

The rearrangement uses TRBV15 and TRBJ1-4; 8 nucleotides match TRBD1. This CDR3 region has 17 residues. After removal of 1 base from V and 0 bases from J, the junction contained 4 bases not matched to a gene. The germline CDR1 and CDR2 sequences are LNHNV and YYDKDF (reference sequence). DNA of the CDR3: TGTGCCACCAGCAGAGTTGGGACAGGTGCAACTAATGAAAAACTGTTTTTT. Its translation is CATSRVGTGATNEKLFF.

The chain joins TRBV7-2 to TRBJ2-3; a weak D match, TRBD2 (6 bases). Germline-derived CDR1 and CDR2 are SGHTA and FQGNSA. This CDR3 region has 15 residues. Trimming stripped 6 bases from V and 2 bases from J, with 15 bases between. CDR3 amino acids: CASSRGLRDTDTQYF. The CDR3 region has the DNA TGTGCCAGCAGTCGTGGGCTGCGGGACACAGATACGCAGTATTTT.

This chain joins TRBV7-9 and TRBJ2-7, with a possible D match to TRBD2 (5 bases). The CDR3 has 16 residues. Germline V CDR1 and CDR2: SEHNR, FQNEAQ (reference sequence). With 1 base removed from V and 2 bases from J, the gap between germline ends came to 15 bases. CDR3 protein: CASSLGAGIPAYEQYF. In DNA form, the CDR3 reads TGTGCCAGCAGCTTAGGGGCGGGCATCCCGGCCTACGAGCAGTACTTC.

This clonotype was seen more than once but under ten times. One end of the junction fails to match germline, which may point to a read error. V is TRBV6-6 and J is TRBJ2-5, with 11 bases lining up with TRBD1. The J call is uncertain, as TRBJ2-7 better fits the DNA end. Germline CDR1 and CDR2: MNHNY and SVGAGI (reference sequence). The CDR3 runs 15 residues. The CDR3 sequence is CTSSDPDRGLYEQYF. The CDR3 coding sequence is TGTACCAGCAGTGACCCGGACAGGGGGCTGTACGAGCAGTACTTC.

The table lists this clonotype with a few counts. The chain joins TRBV6-1 to TRBJ2-7; D not certain. Germline V gene sequence: CDR1 MNHNS, CDR2 SASEGT. This CDR3 is 14 amino acids long. V lost 1 base, J lost 2 bases, and 9 bases lay in between. The CDR3 DNA follows: TGTGCCAGCAGTGAAGTGACCTACACCTACGAGCAGTACTTC. Residues: CASSEVTYTYEQYF.

The chain recombines TRBV5-6 with TRBJ2-5, with D perhaps matching TRBD2 (5 bases). The J call may not be correct, given that the DNA end is closer to TRBJ2-7. The germline gives CDR1 SGHDT, CDR2 YYEEEE. The length of the CDR3 is 15 residues. The CDR3 loop reads CASSLDGGTYYEQYF. The CDR3 DNA reads as TGTGCCAGCAGCTTGGATGGAGGAACCTACTACGAGCAGTACTTC.

Comment on this clonotype: The conserved phenylalanine or tryptophan normally closing the CDR3 is absent here, so this likely arose from a read error. The genes are TRBV4-3 and TRBJ2-2; the match to TRBD2 covers 7 bases. The germline V gene has CDR1 LGHNA and CDR2 YSLEER. J was trimmed by 5 bases and V by 0 bases; bases with no gene match: 3. The CDR3 loop spans 15 amino acids. CDR3 DNA: TGCGCCAGCAGCCAAGATACTAGCGCGACCGGGGAGCTGTTTTAT. This gives the protein CASSQDTSATGELFY.

The chain combines TRBV6-1 with TRBJ1-6, with 8 nucleotides matching TRBD1. Germline V gene data show CDR1 as MNHNS and CDR2 as SASEGT. The V segment lost 5 bases and the J segment 6 bases; nucleotides outside the gene matches: 12. This CDR3 region has 17 residues. The CDR3 reads CASSPWTGRFGNSPLHF. CDR3 nucleotide sequence: TGTGCCAGCAGTCCTTGGACAGGGCGGTTTGGTAATTCACCCCTCCACTTT.

This clonotype was detected once. This chain uses TRBV29-1 with TRBJ2-1; D is unclear. Germline V CDR1 and CDR2: SQVTM, ANQGSEA. V lost 6 bases and J 4 bases, leaving 10 bases between the germline ends. The CDR3 has 12 amino acids. CDR3 sequence: CSVEAQYNEQFF. CDR3 nucleotide sequence: TGCAGCGTCGAGGCTCAATACAATGAGCAGTTCTTC.

The chain is built from TRBV28 and TRBJ2-4, with D uncertain. V shed 6 bases and J shed 4 bases, with 7 bases lying between them. The germline gives CDR1 MDHEN, CDR2 SYDVKM. The length of the CDR3 is 12 residues. The CDR3 spells CASRGGKNIQYF. The CDR3 region has the DNA TGTGCCAGCAGGGGCGGAAAAAACATTCAGTACTTC. Complete variable domain (other parts from reference TRBV28 and TRBJ2-4): DVKVTQSSRYLVKRTGEKVFLECVQDMDHENMFWYRQDPGLGLRLIYFSYDVKMKEKGDIPEGYSVSREKKERFSLILESASTNQTSMYLCASRGGKNIQYFGAGTRLSVL.

This chain joins TRBV7-8 and TRBJ2-2, with unresolved D. V lost 5 bases and J lost 6, with 7 bases in between. The CDR3 consists of 12 residues. Germline V gene data show CDR1 as SGHVS and CDR2 as FQNEAQ. DNA for the CDR3: TGTGCCAGCAGCCCGGACCCCGGGGAGCTGTTTTTT. Protein: CASSPDPGELFF.